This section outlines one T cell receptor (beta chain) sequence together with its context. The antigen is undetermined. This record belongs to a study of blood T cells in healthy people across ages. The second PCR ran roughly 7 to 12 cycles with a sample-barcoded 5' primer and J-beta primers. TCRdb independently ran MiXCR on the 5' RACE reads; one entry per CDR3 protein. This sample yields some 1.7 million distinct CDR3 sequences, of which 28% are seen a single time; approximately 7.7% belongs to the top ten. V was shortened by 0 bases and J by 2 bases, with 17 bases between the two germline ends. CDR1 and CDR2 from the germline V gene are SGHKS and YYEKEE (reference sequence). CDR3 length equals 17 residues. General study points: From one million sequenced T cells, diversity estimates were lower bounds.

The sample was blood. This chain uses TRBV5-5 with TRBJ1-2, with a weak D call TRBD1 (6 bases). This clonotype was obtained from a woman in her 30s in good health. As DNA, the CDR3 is TGTGCCAGCAGCTTGGACCCCTCGGGGGCGTCGAACTATGGCTACACCTTC. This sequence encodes CASSLDPSGASNYGYTF.